This T cell receptor (beta chain) derives from a study of cytomegalovirus exposure and HLA in healthy donors. Study findings and constraints: Researchers catalogued over 150 TCR beta chains as cytomegalovirus-associated.

Per the germline V gene, CDR1 is MRHNA and CDR2 is SNTAGT. The ends were cut back, 4 bases at V and 3 bases at J, with 7 bases in the middle. This CDR3 has 14 amino acids. Profiling relied on immunoSEQ multiplex PCR, and the TCRdb table lists in-frame clones only, not all of them. This repertoire shows tens of thousands of clones, around 90% found once; its top ten account for less than 2.5%. The count of this clone is one. What it binds is not known. The sample taken for sequencing was PBMCs. This TCR was recovered from a man aged 25-45 years in good health and CMV-seronegative. The V call is TRBV6-4, the J call TRBJ1-6; D uncertain. CDR3 protein: CASSAGSYNSPLHF. In nucleotides, the CDR3 is TGTGCCAGCAGTGCCGGTAGCTATAATTCACCCCTCCACTTT.